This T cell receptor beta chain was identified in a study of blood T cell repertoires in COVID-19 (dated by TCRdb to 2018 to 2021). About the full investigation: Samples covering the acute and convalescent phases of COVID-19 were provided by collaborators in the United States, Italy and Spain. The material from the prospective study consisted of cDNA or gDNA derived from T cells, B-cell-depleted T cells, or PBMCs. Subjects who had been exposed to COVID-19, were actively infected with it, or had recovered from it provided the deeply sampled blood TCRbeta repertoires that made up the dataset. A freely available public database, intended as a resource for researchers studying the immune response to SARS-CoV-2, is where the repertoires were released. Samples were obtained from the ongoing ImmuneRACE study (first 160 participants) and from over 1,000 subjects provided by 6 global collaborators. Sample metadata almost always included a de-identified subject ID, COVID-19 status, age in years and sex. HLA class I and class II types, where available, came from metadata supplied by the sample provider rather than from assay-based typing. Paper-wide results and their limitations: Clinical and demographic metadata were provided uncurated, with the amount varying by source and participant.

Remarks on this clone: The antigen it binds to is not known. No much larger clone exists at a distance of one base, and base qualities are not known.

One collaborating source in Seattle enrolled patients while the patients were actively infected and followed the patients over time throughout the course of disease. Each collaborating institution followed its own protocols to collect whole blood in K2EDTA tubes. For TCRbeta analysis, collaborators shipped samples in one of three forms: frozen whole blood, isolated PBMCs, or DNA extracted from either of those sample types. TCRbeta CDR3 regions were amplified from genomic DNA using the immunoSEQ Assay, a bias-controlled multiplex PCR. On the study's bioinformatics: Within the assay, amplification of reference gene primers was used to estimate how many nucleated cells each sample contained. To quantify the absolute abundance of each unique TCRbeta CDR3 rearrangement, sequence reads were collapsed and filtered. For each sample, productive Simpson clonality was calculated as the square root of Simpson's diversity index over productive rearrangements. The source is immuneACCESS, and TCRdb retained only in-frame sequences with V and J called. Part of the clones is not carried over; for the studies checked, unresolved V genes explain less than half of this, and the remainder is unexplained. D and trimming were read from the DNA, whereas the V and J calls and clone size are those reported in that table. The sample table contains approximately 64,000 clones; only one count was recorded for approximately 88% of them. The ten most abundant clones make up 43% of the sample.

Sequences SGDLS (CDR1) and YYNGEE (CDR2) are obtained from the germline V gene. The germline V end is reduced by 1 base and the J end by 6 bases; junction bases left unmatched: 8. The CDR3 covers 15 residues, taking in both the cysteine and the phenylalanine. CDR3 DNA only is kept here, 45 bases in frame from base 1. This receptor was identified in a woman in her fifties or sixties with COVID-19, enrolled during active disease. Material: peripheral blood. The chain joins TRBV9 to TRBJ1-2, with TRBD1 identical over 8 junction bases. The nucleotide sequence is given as TGTGCCAGCAGCGTACAATGGCAGGGGGCTGATGGCTACACCTTC. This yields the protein CASSVQWQGADGYTF.